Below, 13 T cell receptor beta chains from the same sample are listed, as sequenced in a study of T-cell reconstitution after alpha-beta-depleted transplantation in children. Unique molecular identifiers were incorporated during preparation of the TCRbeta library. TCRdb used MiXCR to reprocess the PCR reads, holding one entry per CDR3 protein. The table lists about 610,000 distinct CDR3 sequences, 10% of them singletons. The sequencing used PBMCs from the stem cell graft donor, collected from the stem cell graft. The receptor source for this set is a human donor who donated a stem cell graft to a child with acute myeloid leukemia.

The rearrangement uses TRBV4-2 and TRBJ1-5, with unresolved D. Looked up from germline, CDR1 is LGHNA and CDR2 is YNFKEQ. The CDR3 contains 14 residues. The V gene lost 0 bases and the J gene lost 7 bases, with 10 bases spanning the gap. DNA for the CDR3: TGTGCCAGCAGCCAAGATGTTGGAGGCCAGCCCCAGCATTTT. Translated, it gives CASSQDVGGQPQHF.

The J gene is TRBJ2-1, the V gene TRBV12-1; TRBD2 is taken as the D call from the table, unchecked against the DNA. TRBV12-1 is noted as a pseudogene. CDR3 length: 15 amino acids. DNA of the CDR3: TGTGCCAGCAGCTCCCCAAGACTAGGACCTAGTGCGGAGTTCTTC. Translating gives CASSSPRLGPSAEFF.

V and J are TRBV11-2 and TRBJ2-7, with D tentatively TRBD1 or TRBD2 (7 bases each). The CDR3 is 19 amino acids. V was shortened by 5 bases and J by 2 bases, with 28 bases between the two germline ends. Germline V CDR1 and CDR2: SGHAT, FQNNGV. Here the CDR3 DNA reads TGTGCCAGCAGCCCCCGGAGGGGGAGGGAACAGGGGAGCCCCTACGAGCAGTACTTC. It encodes CASSPRRGREQGSPYEQYF.

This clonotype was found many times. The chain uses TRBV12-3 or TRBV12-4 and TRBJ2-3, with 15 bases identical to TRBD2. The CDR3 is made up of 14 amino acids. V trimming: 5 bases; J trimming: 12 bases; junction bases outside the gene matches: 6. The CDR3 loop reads CASSLGLAGGSQYF. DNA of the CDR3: TGTGCCAGCAGTCTCGGACTAGCGGGAGGGTCACAGTATTTT.

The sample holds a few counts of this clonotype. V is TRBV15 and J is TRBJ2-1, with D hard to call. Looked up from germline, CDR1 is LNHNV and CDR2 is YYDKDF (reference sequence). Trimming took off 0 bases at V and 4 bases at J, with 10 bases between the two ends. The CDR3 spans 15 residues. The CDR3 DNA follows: TGTGCCACCAGCAGAGACCGTGTAGGGTACAATGAGCAGTTCTTC. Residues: CATSRDRVGYNEQFF.

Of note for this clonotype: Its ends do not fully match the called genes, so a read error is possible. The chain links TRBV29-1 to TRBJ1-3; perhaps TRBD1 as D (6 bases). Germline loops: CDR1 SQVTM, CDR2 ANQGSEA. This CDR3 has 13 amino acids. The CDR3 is CSVGDTGGNIIYF. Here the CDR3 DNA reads TGCAGCGTGGGGGACACGGGTGGAAACATCATATATTTT.

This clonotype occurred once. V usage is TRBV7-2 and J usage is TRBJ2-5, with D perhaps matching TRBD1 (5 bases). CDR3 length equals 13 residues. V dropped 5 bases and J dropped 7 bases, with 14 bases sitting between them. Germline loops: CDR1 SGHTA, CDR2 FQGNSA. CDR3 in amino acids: CASSLGQGGTQYF. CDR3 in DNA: TGTGCCAGCAGCCTGGGCCAGGGCGGGACCCAGTACTTC.

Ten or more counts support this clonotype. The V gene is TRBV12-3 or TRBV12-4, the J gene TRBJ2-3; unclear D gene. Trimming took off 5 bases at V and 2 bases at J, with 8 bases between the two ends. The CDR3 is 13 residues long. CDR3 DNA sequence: TGTGCCAGCAGTCCGACGCTCACAGATACGCAGTATTTT. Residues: CASSPTLTDTQYF.

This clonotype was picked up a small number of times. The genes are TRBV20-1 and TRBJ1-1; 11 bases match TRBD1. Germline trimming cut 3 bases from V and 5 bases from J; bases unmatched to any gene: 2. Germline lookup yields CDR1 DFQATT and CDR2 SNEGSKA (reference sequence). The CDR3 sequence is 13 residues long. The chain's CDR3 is CSARDRGPTEAFF. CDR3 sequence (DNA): TGCAGTGCTAGGGACAGGGGGCCAACTGAAGCTTTCTTT.

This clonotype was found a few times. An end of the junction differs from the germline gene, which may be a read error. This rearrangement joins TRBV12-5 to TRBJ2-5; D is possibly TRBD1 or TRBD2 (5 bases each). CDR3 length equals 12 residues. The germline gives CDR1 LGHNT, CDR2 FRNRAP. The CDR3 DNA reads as TGCCACCTGGGGGTTATGCAAGAGACCCAGTACTTC. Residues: CHLGVMQETQYF. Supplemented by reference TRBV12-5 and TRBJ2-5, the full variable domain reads DARVTQTPRHKVTEMGQEVTMRCQPILGHNTVFWYRQTMMQGLELLAYFRNRAPLDDSGMPKDRFSAEMPDATLATLKIQPSEPRDSAVYFCHLGVMQETQYFGPGTRLLVL.

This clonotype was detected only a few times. The CDR3 DNA reads as TGCAGTGCTAGAGCCGGGACAGGAGGACAGCCCCAGCATTTT. It specifies CSARAGTGGQPQHF. The chain is built from TRBV20-1 and TRBJ1-5, with 8 positions matching TRBD1. CDR3 length: 14 residues. CDR1 and CDR2 (germline): DFQATT, SNEGSKA (reference sequence). V shed 1 base, J shed 7 bases, and the junction held 6 bases outside the gene matches.

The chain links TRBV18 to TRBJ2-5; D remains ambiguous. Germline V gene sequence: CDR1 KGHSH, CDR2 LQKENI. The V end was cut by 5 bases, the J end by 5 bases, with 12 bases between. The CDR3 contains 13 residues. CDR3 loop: CASSTALEETQYF. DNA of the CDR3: TGTGCCAGCTCAACCGCTCTGGAGGAGACCCAGTACTTC. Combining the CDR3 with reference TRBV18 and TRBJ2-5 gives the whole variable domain NAGVMQNPRHLVRRRGQEARLRCSPMKGHSHVYWYRQLPEEGLKFMVYLQKENIIDESGMPKERFSAEFPKEGPSILRIQQVVRGDSAAYFCASSTALEETQYFGPGTRLLVL.

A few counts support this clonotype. For the CDR3, the DNA is TGCAGTGCTAGAGGATCATTCCCGGGGGGTGAGCAGTTCTTC. This translates into CSARGSFPGGEQFF. The rearrangement links TRBV20-1 to TRBJ2-1; TRBD2 aligns across 7 bases. Germline V gene sequence: CDR1 DFQATT, CDR2 SNEGSKA (reference sequence). Losses at the gene ends were 1 base for V and 9 bases for J; bases not matched to a gene: 9. The CDR3 totals 14 residues.